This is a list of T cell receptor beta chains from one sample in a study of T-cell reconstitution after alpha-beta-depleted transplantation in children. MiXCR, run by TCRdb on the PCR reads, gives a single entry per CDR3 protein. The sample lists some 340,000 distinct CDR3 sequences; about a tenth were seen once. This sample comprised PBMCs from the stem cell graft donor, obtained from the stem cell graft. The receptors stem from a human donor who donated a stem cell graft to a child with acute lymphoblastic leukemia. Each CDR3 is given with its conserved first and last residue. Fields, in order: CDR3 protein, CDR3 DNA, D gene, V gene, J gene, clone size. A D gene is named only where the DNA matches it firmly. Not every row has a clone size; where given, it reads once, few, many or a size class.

cdr3_aa: CASSPLVSGANVLTF; cdr3_nt: TGTGCCAGCAGCCCTTTAGTCTCTGGGGCCAACGTCCTGACTTTC; d_call: .; v_call: TRBV7-9; j_call: TRBJ2-6; clone_size: few
cdr3_aa: CSAGADRGIQETQYF; cdr3_nt: TGCAGTGCTGGGGCAGACAGGGGCATCCAAGAGACCCAGTACTTC; d_call: TRBD1; v_call: TRBV20-1; j_call: TRBJ2-5; clone_size: .
cdr3_aa: CASSEVWETYEQYF; cdr3_nt: TGTGCCAGCAGTGAAGTCTGGGAGACCTACGAGCAGTACTTC; d_call: .; v_call: TRBV6-1; j_call: TRBJ2-7; clone_size: .
cdr3_aa: CATSDTAGTQYF; cdr3_nt: TGTGCCACCAGTGATACGGCAGGTACGCAGTATTTT; d_call: .; v_call: TRBV24-1; j_call: TRBJ2-3; clone_size: .
cdr3_aa: CASGLDQGPNSNQPQHF; cdr3_nt: TGTGCTAGTGGTTTGGACCAGGGCCCGAATAGCAATCAGCCCCAGCATTTT; d_call: .; v_call: TRBV12-5; j_call: TRBJ1-5; clone_size: .
cdr3_aa: CASSSASNEQFF; cdr3_nt: TGTGCCAGCAGTTCAGCGAGCAATGAGCAGTTCTTC; d_call: .; v_call: TRBV11-3; j_call: TRBJ2-1; clone_size: many
cdr3_aa: CASRDGTSGSYEQYF; cdr3_nt: TGTGCCAGCAGGGACGGGACTAGCGGGAGCTACGAGCAGTACTTC; d_call: TRBD2; v_call: TRBV2; j_call: TRBJ2-7; clone_size: once
cdr3_aa: CASSAMGLAYEQYF; cdr3_nt: TGTGCCAGCAGCGCCATGGGACTAGCCTACGAGCAGTACTTC; d_call: TRBD2; v_call: TRBV7-8; j_call: TRBJ2-7; clone_size: few
cdr3_aa: CASSYSINGRARMNEQFF; cdr3_nt: TGTGCCAGCAGTTACTCGATAAACGGGAGGGCCAGAATGAATGAGCAGTTCTTC; d_call: TRBD2; v_call: TRBV6-5; j_call: TRBJ2-1; clone_size: .
cdr3_aa: CARGRLEGDTEAFF; cdr3_nt: TGTGCCAGGGGCCGCCTCGAGGGGGACACTGAAGCTTTCTTT; d_call: .; v_call: TRBV5-4; j_call: TRBJ1-1; clone_size: .
cdr3_aa: CSAGYSEIEQFF; cdr3_nt: TGCAGTGCAGGATACAGCGAGATTGAGCAGTTCTTC; d_call: .; v_call: TRBV20-1; j_call: TRBJ2-1; clone_size: .
cdr3_aa: CASSQVVGTGDTQYF; cdr3_nt: TGCGCCAGCAGCCAAGTGGTAGGGACGGGAGATACGCAGTATTTT; d_call: .; v_call: TRBV4-1; j_call: TRBJ2-3; clone_size: few
cdr3_aa: CATSDAPTVNGEQFF; cdr3_nt: TGTGCCACCAGTGATGCCCCGACAGTAAACGGTGAGCAGTTCTTC; d_call: .; v_call: TRBV24-1; j_call: TRBJ2-1; clone_size: .
cdr3_aa: CASSLERLQETQYF; cdr3_nt: TGTGCCAGCAGCTTAGAGCGGTTACAGGAGACCCAGTACTTC; d_call: .; v_call: TRBV7-9; j_call: TRBJ2-5; clone_size: .
cdr3_aa: CASSHQGLGPSEQYF; cdr3_nt: TGTGCCAGCAGCCACCAGGGGTTGGGTCCCTCCGAGCAGTACTTC; d_call: .; v_call: TRBV7-9; j_call: TRBJ2-7; clone_size: .
cdr3_aa: CASSLEQDTDTQYF; cdr3_nt: TGCGCCAGCAGCTTGGAGCAGGACACAGATACGCAGTATTTT; d_call: .; v_call: TRBV5-1; j_call: TRBJ2-3; clone_size: few
cdr3_aa: CASRGPGAYYEQYF; cdr3_nt: TGTGCCAGCCGCGGTCCGGGAGCTTATTACGAGCAGTACTTC; d_call: .; v_call: TRBV28; j_call: TRBJ2-7; clone_size: .
cdr3_aa: CASSREPNEQFF; cdr3_nt: TGTGCCAGCAGTCGAGAGCCCAATGAGCAGTTCTTC; d_call: .; v_call: TRBV6-5; j_call: TRBJ2-1; clone_size: few
cdr3_aa: CSVGRLASTDTQYF; cdr3_nt: TGCAGCGTCGGGAGGCTAGCGTCCACAGATACGCAGTATTTT; d_call: TRBD2; v_call: TRBV29-1; j_call: TRBJ2-3; clone_size: many
cdr3_aa: CASSFTPRTGREAYSGELFF; cdr3_nt: TGTGCCAGCAGCTTCACCCCCAGGACAGGGAGAGAGGCTTACAGCGGGGAGCTGTTTTTT; d_call: TRBD1; v_call: TRBV12-3/TRBV12-4; j_call: TRBJ2-2; clone_size: many
cdr3_aa: CASTPDGGRVNTEAFF; cdr3_nt: TGTGCCAGCACTCCCGACGGGGGCAGAGTGAACACTGAAGCTTTCTTT; d_call: .; v_call: TRBV2; j_call: TRBJ1-1; clone_size: .
cdr3_aa: CASNRGGETQYF; cdr3_nt: TGTGCCAGCAATCGGGGCGGAGAGACCCAGTACTTC; d_call: .; v_call: TRBV12-3/TRBV12-4; j_call: TRBJ2-5; clone_size: .
cdr3_aa: CASSVGVEQFF; cdr3_nt: TGTGCCAGCAGCGTAGGTGTGGAGCAGTTCTTC; d_call: .; v_call: TRBV9; j_call: TRBJ2-1; clone_size: many
cdr3_aa: CSAEGQGPNTGELFF; cdr3_nt: TGCAGTGCTGAAGGACAGGGCCCGAACACCGGGGAGCTGTTTTTT; d_call: TRBD1; v_call: TRBV20-1; j_call: TRBJ2-2; clone_size: many
cdr3_aa: CASSWGQGYQPQHF; cdr3_nt: TGTGCCAGCAGCTGGGGACAGGGCTATCAGCCCCAGCATTTT; d_call: TRBD1; v_call: TRBV7-2; j_call: TRBJ1-5; clone_size: .
cdr3_aa: CASSSLQPQGETQYF; cdr3_nt: TGTGCCAGCAGTTCACTCCAACCACAGGGTGAGACCCAGTACTTC; d_call: .; v_call: TRBV27; j_call: TRBJ2-5; clone_size: many
cdr3_aa: CASSQVRFYEQYF; cdr3_nt: TGTGCCAGCAGCCAAGTTCGCTTCTACGAGCAGTACTTC; d_call: .; v_call: TRBV14; j_call: TRBJ2-7; clone_size: few
cdr3_aa: CSAWTVSGNTIYF; cdr3_nt: TGCAGTGCTTGGACAGTTTCTGGAAACACCATATATTTT; d_call: .; v_call: TRBV20-1; j_call: TRBJ1-3; clone_size: .
cdr3_aa: CASKRAGGNTYNEQFF; cdr3_nt: TGCGCCAGCAAGAGAGCGGGAGGGAATACCTACAATGAGCAGTTCTTC; d_call: TRBD2; v_call: TRBV5-1; j_call: TRBJ2-1; clone_size: .
cdr3_aa: CSARDLGAGYEQYF; cdr3_nt: TGCAGTGCTAGAGACCTCGGGGCGGGCTACGAGCAGTACTTC; d_call: .; v_call: TRBV20-1; j_call: TRBJ2-7; clone_size: .
cdr3_aa: CASSRDYGNAFF; cdr3_nt: TGTGCCAGCAGCCGGGACTACGGGAATGCTTTCTTT; d_call: .; v_call: TRBV7-9; j_call: TRBJ1-1; clone_size: .
cdr3_aa: CASSSGGKENTGELFF; cdr3_nt: TGCGCCAGCAGCTCCGGGGGCAAGGAGAACACCGGGGAGCTGTTTTTT; d_call: .; v_call: TRBV5-1; j_call: TRBJ2-2; clone_size: few
cdr3_aa: CSAHGSSGNTIYF; cdr3_nt: TGCAGCGCTCACGGTTCTTCTGGAAACACCATATATTTT; d_call: .; v_call: TRBV29-1; j_call: TRBJ1-3; clone_size: many
cdr3_aa: CASSLGLGGPSTDTQYF; cdr3_nt: TGTGCCAGCAGCTTAGGGTTGGGCGGACCTAGCACAGATACGCAGTATTTT; d_call: .; v_call: TRBV7-2; j_call: TRBJ2-3; clone_size: few
cdr3_aa: CSVEDPRGGYGYTF; cdr3_nt: TGCAGCGTGGAAGATCCCAGAGGCGGCTATGGCTACACCTTC; d_call: .; v_call: TRBV29-1; j_call: TRBJ1-2; clone_size: .
cdr3_aa: CASSVMSYEQYF; cdr3_nt: TGTGCCAGCAGTGTAATGTCCTACGAGCAGTACTTC; d_call: .; v_call: TRBV2; j_call: TRBJ2-7; clone_size: .
cdr3_aa: CSAQTGNYNEQFF; cdr3_nt: TGCAGTGCCCAGACAGGGAACTACAATGAGCAGTTCTTC; d_call: TRBD1; v_call: TRBV20-1; j_call: TRBJ2-1; clone_size: few
cdr3_aa: CASISGEIIGEQFF; cdr3_nt: TGTGCCAGCATTAGCGGGGAGATCATTGGTGAGCAGTTCTTC; d_call: TRBD2; v_call: TRBV25-1; j_call: TRBJ2-1; clone_size: few
cdr3_aa: CSARGTGTYEQYF; cdr3_nt: TGCAGTGCTAGGGGGACAGGGACCTACGAGCAGTACTTC; d_call: TRBD1; v_call: TRBV20-1; j_call: TRBJ2-7; clone_size: few
cdr3_aa: CASSLQGADQPQHF; cdr3_nt: TGTGCCAGCAGCTTACAGGGGGCAGATCAGCCCCAGCATTTT; d_call: TRBD1; v_call: TRBV12-3/TRBV12-4; j_call: TRBJ1-5; clone_size: few
cdr3_aa: CATSRDRAVGELFF; cdr3_nt: TGTGCCACCAGCAGGGACCGGGCGGTGGGGGAGCTGTTTTTT; d_call: .; v_call: TRBV15; j_call: TRBJ2-2; clone_size: few
cdr3_aa: CASSGEQFYGYTF; cdr3_nt: TGCGCCAGCAGCGGAGAACAGTTCTATGGCTACACCTTC; d_call: .; v_call: TRBV5-1; j_call: TRBJ1-2; clone_size: few
cdr3_aa: CSARGQTSLYEQYF; cdr3_nt: TGCAGTGCTAGAGGGCAAACGTCCCTCTACGAGCAGTACTTC; d_call: .; v_call: TRBV20-1; j_call: TRBJ2-7; clone_size: .
cdr3_aa: CASSSTPAAGTNEQFF; cdr3_nt: TGTGCCAGCAGTAGTACTCCGGCAGCGGGCACTAATGAGCAGTTCTTC; d_call: .; v_call: TRBV28; j_call: TRBJ2-1; clone_size: many
cdr3_aa: CSARSPGQPQHF; cdr3_nt: TGCAGTGCTAGGAGTCCGGGTCAGCCCCAGCATTTT; d_call: .; v_call: TRBV20-1; j_call: TRBJ1-5; clone_size: many
cdr3_aa: CASSKAAYEQYF; cdr3_nt: TGTGCCAGCAGTAAGGCCGCTTACGAGCAGTACTTC; d_call: .; v_call: TRBV7-9; j_call: TRBJ2-7; clone_size: .
cdr3_aa: CASSSIGTQWNTGELFF; cdr3_nt: TGTGCCAGCAGCTCAATCGGGACCCAATGGAACACCGGGGAGCTGTTTTTT; d_call: .; v_call: TRBV6-1; j_call: TRBJ2-2; clone_size: many
cdr3_aa: CASSVGGQGANEQFF; cdr3_nt: TGTGCCAGCAGCGTAGGCGGACAGGGGGCGAATGAGCAGTTCTTC; d_call: TRBD1; v_call: TRBV9; j_call: TRBJ2-1; clone_size: many
cdr3_aa: CASSSRREQKYEQYF; cdr3_nt: TGTGCCAGCAGCTCGCGACGGGAACAAAAGTACGAGCAGTACTTC; d_call: .; v_call: TRBV11-2; j_call: TRBJ2-7; clone_size: .
cdr3_aa: CASSHGRTGEYEQYF; cdr3_nt: TGCGCCAGCAGCCACGGCCGGACAGGGGAATACGAGCAGTACTTC; d_call: TRBD1; v_call: TRBV4-3; j_call: TRBJ2-7; clone_size: .
cdr3_aa: CASSPRGRDRLTDTQYF; cdr3_nt: TGTGCCAGCAGCCCGAGGGGTCGGGACCGACTCACAGATACGCAGTATTTT; d_call: .; v_call: TRBV3-1; j_call: TRBJ2-3; clone_size: .
cdr3_aa: CSAAARSDEQYF; cdr3_nt: TGCAGCGCGGCGGCCCGGAGCGACGAGCAGTACTTC; d_call: .; v_call: TRBV29-1; j_call: TRBJ2-7; clone_size: few
cdr3_aa: CASSSHGDSYEQYF; cdr3_nt: TGTGCCAGCAGCTCGCATGGGGATTCCTACGAGCAGTACTTC; d_call: .; v_call: TRBV7-9; j_call: TRBJ2-7; clone_size: .
cdr3_aa: CATSIFTGNTIYF; cdr3_nt: TGTGCCACCTCAATATTTACGGGAAACACCATATATTTT; d_call: .; v_call: TRBV15; j_call: TRBJ1-3; clone_size: .